These 14 T cell receptor beta chains came from one sample sequenced in a study of T cell repertoires in MIS-A myocarditis. Some clones are missing from TCRdb's copy, which holds only in-frame ones; the method was immunoSEQ multiplex PCR. The sample lists about 11,000 clones, 83% occurring once. The sequencing sample was made of right ventricle heart tissue obtained at autopsy. The receptors come from a man between 18 and 29 years old with fulminant myocarditis from multisystem inflammatory syndrome in adults (MIS-A) after COVID-19.

This clone showed up just once. The chain has TRBV5-6 and TRBJ1-3; no firm D call. Between the trimmed V and J ends, which lost 0 bases and 5 bases, there was a span of 9 bases. The germline V gene has CDR1 SGHDT and CDR2 YYEEEE. The length of the CDR3 is 14 residues. CDR3 amino acids: CASSLAHVRNTIYF. CDR3 sequence (DNA): TGTGCCAGCAGCTTGGCCCACGTCCGAAACACCATATATTTT.

The chain is built from TRBV4-3 and TRBJ1-1; D is undetermined. CDR1 is LGHNA, CDR2 YSLEER, per germline. Trimming pared 0 bases from V and 2 bases from J, leaving 10 bases between. The CDR3 is 15 residues long. The CDR3 sequence is CASSQDPKGNTEAFF. CDR3 in DNA: TGCGCCAGCAGCCAAGATCCTAAGGGTAACACTGAAGCTTTCTTT.

V and J are TRBV18 and TRBJ2-7; D remains unclear. CDR3 length equals 14 residues. CDR1 is KGHSH and CDR2 is LQKENI in the germline V gene. The V and J ends lost 0 bases and 7 bases respectively, with 13 bases between them. The CDR3 DNA follows: TGTGCCAGCTCACCACCGACTCTCCGCGGAGAGCAGTACTTC. It codes for CASSPPTLRGEQYF.

This clone has more than one count but fewer than ten. The rearrangement joins TRBV29-1 to TRBJ1-1; D is unclear. The CDR3 length is 11 residues. V dropped 4 bases and J dropped 8 bases, with 11 bases sitting between them. Germline V gene lookup returns CDR1 SQVTM and CDR2 ANQGSEA. Written as DNA, the CDR3 is TGCAGCGTTGGTGACGCCGGGGAAGCTTTCTTT. Encoded protein: CSVGDAGEAFF.

The chain combines TRBV5-4 with TRBJ2-7; a possible D gene is TRBD1 (5 bases). Trimming took off 3 bases at V and 2 bases at J, with 15 bases between the two ends. Germline CDR1 reads SGHNT; CDR2 reads YYREEE (reference sequence). The CDR3 totals 15 residues. The CDR3 here is CASSSRVSTPYEQYF. The CDR3 region has the DNA TGTGCCAGCAGCTCCAGGGTCTCTACGCCCTACGAGCAGTACTTC.

The chain has TRBV2 and TRBJ1-6, with 8 bases aligning to TRBD1. CDR3 length equals 15 residues. Germline V gives CDR1 SNHLY, CDR2 FYNNEI. The junction had 5 bases not matched to a gene; V was cut back by 7 bases and J by 3 bases. Here the CDR3 DNA reads TGTGCCAGCAACTATGACAGGGGCTATAATTCACCCCTCCACTTT. Its translation is CASNYDRGYNSPLHF.

The chain joins TRBV6-5 to TRBJ2-7; 10 positions agree with TRBD1. With V trimmed by 6 bases and J by 0 bases, 5 bases remained unmatched. CDR3 length: 15 residues. CDR1 is MNHEY and CDR2 is SVGAGI in the germline V gene. CDR3 nucleotides: TGTGCCAGCAGCCGAGGACAGGGGGACTCCTACGAGCAGTACTTC. Its protein product is CASSRGQGDSYEQYF.

The rearrangement uses TRBV11-2 and TRBJ1-2, with D hard to call. V was pared by 5 bases and J by 8 bases, with 12 bases between. CDR3 size: 12 residues. CDR1 is SGHAT and CDR2 is FQNNGV in the germline V gene. The CDR3 sequence is CASSNGYEGYTF. The CDR3 DNA reads TGTGCCAGCAGCAACGGGTACGAGGGCTACACCTTC. Supplemented by reference TRBV11-2 and TRBJ1-2, the full variable domain reads EAGVAQSPRYKIIEKRQSVAFWCNPISGHATLYWYQQILGQGPKLLIQFQNNGVVDDSQLPKDRFSAERLKGVDSTLKIQPAKLEDSAVYLCASSNGYEGYTFGSGTRLTVV.

J is TRBJ1-5 and V is TRBV6-6; possible D gene TRBD1, 6 bases. Germline assignment: CDR1 MNHNY and CDR2 SVGAGI (reference sequence). This CDR3 region has 14 residues. Trimming took 6 bases from V and 0 from J, leaving 9 bases between them. CDR3 region: CASSWTDSNQPQHF. The CDR3 DNA is TGTGCCAGCAGCTGGACAGATAGCAATCAGCCCCAGCATTTT.

The chain combines TRBV15 with TRBJ2-5; 7 positions agree with TRBD2. There are 14 residues in the CDR3. CDR1 and CDR2 from the germline V gene are LNHNV and YYDKDF (reference sequence). After removal of 5 bases from V and 2 bases from J, the junction contained 5 bases not matched to a gene. The CDR3 here is CATSGGGDQETQYF. CDR3 sequence (DNA): TGTGCCACCAGCGGCGGGGGAGATCAAGAGACCCAGTACTTC.

This clone showed up just a few times. The chain is built from TRBV9 and TRBJ2-1, with D possibly TRBD1 on 5 matching bases. Trimming removed 2 bases at V and 6 bases at J, with 15 bases between. Germline lookup yields CDR1 SGDLS and CDR2 YYNGEE. The CDR3 runs to 15 residues. The CDR3 is CASSVATGSANEQFF. The CDR3 region has the DNA TGTGCCAGCAGCGTCGCTACAGGTTCAGCCAATGAGCAGTTCTTC.

A few counts support this clone. This sequence joins TRBV15 and TRBJ2-3, with D unclear. V gave up 0 bases and J gave up 4 bases, with 8 bases separating them. Germline V lookup: CDR1 LNHNV, CDR2 YYDKDF (reference sequence). CDR3 length: 14 residues. This CDR3 is CATSRDNSADTQYF. CDR3 sequence (DNA): TGTGCCACCAGCAGAGATAACTCGGCAGATACGCAGTATTTT.

The table lists this clone with a count of one. This sequence joins TRBV11-2 and TRBJ2-1; D call uncertain. V was cut by 5 bases and J by 9 bases, with 5 bases left in between. The CDR3 runs to 10 residues. Germline V lookup: CDR1 SGHAT, CDR2 FQNNGV. CDR3 bases: TGTGCCAGCAGCCGCCGTGAGCAGTTCTTC. This encodes CASSRREQFF.

The chain carries TRBV7-2 and TRBJ2-7; 8 bases agree with TRBD1. Germline CDR1 is SGHTA and CDR2 is FQGNSA. CDR3 length equals 15 residues. Trimming cost V 4 bases and J 6 bases; bases outside gene matches: 11. Here the CDR3 DNA reads TGTGCCAGCAGCTCTCTGGGCAGGGGGCGTCCCGAGCAGTACTTC. Its protein is CASSSLGRGRPEQYF.